This TCR beta chain was sequenced in a study of shared clonotypes between healthy human individuals. About the research overall: A donor's plate count was three for CD4 naive and three for CD4 memory; CD8 naive had two and CD8 memory one.

Libraries were prepared by immunoSEQ multiplex PCR; TCRdb keeps only in-frame clonotypes and omits some of them. Among over a million clones listed, more than 75% were seen once. From germline, CDR1 is SGHTA and CDR2 FQGNSA. Trimming took 0 bases from V and 1 from J, leaving 9 bases between them. The CDR3 sequence is 15 residues long. With regard to this clone: Its specificity is unknown.

Findings and caveats of the study: Sharing across four donors was highest in naive CD4 (around 5%) and lowest in memory CD8 (approximately 0.4%).

J is TRBJ1-1 and V is TRBV7-2; D is undetermined. Material: memory CD4+ T cells from PBMCs. Subset reported: CD45RA-negative fraction. The clonotype originates from a man between 18 and 29 years old in good health. Some clones in this sample may be carry-over from other donors' samples. DNA of the CDR3: TGTGCCAGCAGCTTAGCCCCAATACCGAACACTGAAGCTTTCTTT. Encoded protein: CASSLAPIPNTEAFF.